This T cell receptor beta chain was observed in a study of T cell responses to AZD1222 COVID-19 vaccine. Profiling relied on immunoSEQ multiplex PCR, and the TCRdb table lists in-frame clones only, not all of them. The data hold tens of thousands of clones, with about nine tenths observed a single time. Study-level points and caveats: White British donors predominated, females outnumbered males, and clonal diversity was possibly underestimated.

The CDR3 totals 14 residues. The V gene's germline CDR1 is SGHRS and CDR2 YFSETQ. Between the trimmed V and J ends, which lost 3 bases and 4 bases, there was a span of 11 bases. In regard to this clone: Its target is not known.

The rearrangement uses TRBV5-1 and TRBJ1-3; D not certain. The clonotype was recovered from an adult who received the AZD1222 COVID-19 vaccine. This material consisted of peripheral blood, taken 28 days after the second AZD1222 dose. The DNA of the CDR3 is TGCGCCAGCAGCTCCGGGATCGGCGGAAACACCATATATTTT. Protein sequence: CASSSGIGGNTIYF.